This TCR beta chain was profiled in a study of post-analysis software for immune sequencing data. The V gene lost 4 bases and the J gene lost 1 base, with 11 bases spanning the gap. This CDR3 region has 15 residues. Germline CDR1 and CDR2: SGHTA and FQGNSA. Findings of the study overall: Roughly five TRBV segments appeared more often in patients than in controls, and TRBV5-6, TRBV5-1 and TRBV20-1 were among these. The F measure placed samples prepared in the same batch into strongly shared clusters.

For this clonotype: The antigen is not known.

Included in the TCR beta cDNA libraries were unique molecular identifiers. TCRdb used MiXCR to reprocess the PCR reads, holding one entry per CDR3 protein. Here the sample spans about 460,000 distinct CDR3 sequences, approximately 46% being singletons. The chain recombines TRBV7-2 with TRBJ2-1, with D perhaps TRBD1 (6 bases). The receptor's source is a girl aged 10 to 17 with multiple sclerosis. Material: blood. CDR3 bases: TGTGCCAGCAGCTCAACAGGGATATCCTACAATGAGCAGTTCTTC. It codes for CASSSTGISYNEQFF.